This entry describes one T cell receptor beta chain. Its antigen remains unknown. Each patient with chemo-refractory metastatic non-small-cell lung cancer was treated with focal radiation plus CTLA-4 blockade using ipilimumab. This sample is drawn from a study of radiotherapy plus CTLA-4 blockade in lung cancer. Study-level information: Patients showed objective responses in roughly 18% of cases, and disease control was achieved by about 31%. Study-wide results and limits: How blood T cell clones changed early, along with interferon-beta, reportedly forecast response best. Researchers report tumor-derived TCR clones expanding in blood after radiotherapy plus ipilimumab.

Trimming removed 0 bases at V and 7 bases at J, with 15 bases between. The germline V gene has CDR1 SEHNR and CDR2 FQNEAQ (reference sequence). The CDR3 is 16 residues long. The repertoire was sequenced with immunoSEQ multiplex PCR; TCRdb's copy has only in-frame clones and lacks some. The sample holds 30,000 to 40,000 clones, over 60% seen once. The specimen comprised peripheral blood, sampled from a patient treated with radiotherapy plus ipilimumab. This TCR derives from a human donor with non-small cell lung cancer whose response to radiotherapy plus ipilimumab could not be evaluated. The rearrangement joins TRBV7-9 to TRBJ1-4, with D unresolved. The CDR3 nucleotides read TGTGCCAGCAGCTTAGCGCGAGGAGGGAATCGTGAAAAACTGTTTTTT. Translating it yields CASSLARGGNREKLFF.